Below are 18 T cell receptor beta chains sequenced from a single sample in a study of T cell repertoires in cytomegalovirus infection. TCRdb independently ran MiXCR on the reads; one entry per CDR3 protein. The table includes about 300,000 distinct CDR3 sequences, 25% detected once. Sequenced input: PBMCs. The receptors stem from a human donor in good health (CMV status not recorded). Some clones in this sample may be carry-over from other donors' samples.

In its sample, this clonotype was seen a few times. The chain combines TRBV20-1 with TRBJ2-1; 8 bases are shared with TRBD2. Looked up from germline, CDR1 is DFQATT and CDR2 is SNEGSKA (reference sequence). The CDR3 has 17 amino acids. The junction had 11 bases not matched to a gene; V was cut back by 0 bases and J by 4 bases. The DNA of the CDR3 is TGCAGTGCTAGAGACAGGACCGGACTAGCAGGTTACAATGAGCAGTTCTTC. Translated, it gives CSARDRTGLAGYNEQFF.

The V gene is TRBV18, the J gene TRBJ1-1; no firm D call. Germline CDR1 is KGHSH and CDR2 is LQKENI. Trimming took off 2 bases at V and 1 base at J, with 5 bases between the two ends. This CDR3 is built from 13 residues. As DNA, the CDR3 is TGTGCCAGCTCACCAATGCAGAACACTGAAGCTTTCTTT. It translates to CASSPMQNTEAFF.

This clonotype was seen more than once but under ten times. V usage is TRBV7-2 and J usage is TRBJ2-5; tentatively, D is TRBD1 (6 bases). The ends were cut back, 4 bases at V and 8 bases at J, with 14 bases in the middle. CDR3 size: 13 residues. Germline assignment: CDR1 SGHTA and CDR2 FQGNSA. In DNA form, the CDR3 reads TGTGCCAGCAGCTCCTCCCCGGGGACAACCCAGTACTTC. This gives the protein CASSSSPGTTQYF.

This clonotype occurred many times. This chain connects TRBV11-2 to TRBJ2-7; D uncertain. The CDR3 loop spans 13 amino acids. V lost 1 base to trimming and J lost 6 bases, with 10 bases between them. CDR1 is SGHAT and CDR2 is FQNNGV in the germline V gene. The CDR3 sequence: CASSLVTTGEQYF. In DNA, the CDR3 is TGTGCCAGCAGCTTAGTGACCACCGGCGAGCAGTACTTC. The full variable domain, in which reference TRBV11-2 and TRBJ2-7 provide the parts outside the CDR3, is EAGVAQSPRYKIIEKRQSVAFWCNPISGHATLYWYQQILGQGPKLLIQFQNNGVVDDSQLPKDRFSAERLKGVDSTLKIQPAKLEDSAVYLCASSLVTTGEQYFGPGTRLTVT.

The V and J genes are TRBV28 and TRBJ2-4, with a tentative D call TRBD1 (6 bases). This CDR3 contains 16 residues. Germline lookup yields CDR1 MDHEN and CDR2 SYDVKM. V shed 5 bases and J shed 0 bases, with 14 bases lying between them. CDR3 nucleotide sequence: TGTGCCAGCAGTCCCGGGACACTACTAGCCAAAAACATTCAGTACTTC. Translating it yields CASSPGTLLAKNIQYF.

This clonotype was counted only a few times. This chain joins TRBV19 and TRBJ2-7; D tentatively fits TRBD1 or TRBD2 (6 bases each). CDR1 and CDR2 (germline): LNHDA, SQIVND (reference sequence). V was shortened by 3 bases and J by 2 bases, with 11 bases between the two germline ends. The CDR3 extends over 14 amino acids. The chain's CDR3 is CASSIEGGTYEQYF. For the CDR3, the DNA is TGTGCCAGTAGTATCGAGGGGGGAACCTACGAGCAGTACTTC.

The rearrangement links TRBV7-6 to TRBJ2-1; no clear D. V was clipped by 5 bases and J by 5 bases, with 10 bases between them. The length of the CDR3 is 13 residues. CDR1 is SGHVS and CDR2 is FNYEAQ in the germline V gene. The CDR3 sequence is CASSPLVDNEQFF. CDR3 DNA sequence: TGTGCCAGCAGCCCCCTAGTTGACAATGAGCAGTTCTTC.

This clonotype was counted only a few times. The V gene is TRBV20-1, the J gene TRBJ2-3; the D is unclear. Germline CDR1 is DFQATT and CDR2 is SNEGSKA (reference sequence). The length of the CDR3 is 14 residues. Between the trimmed V and J ends, which lost 6 bases and 0 bases, there was a span of 13 bases. The chain's CDR3 is CSALAPISTDTQYF. For the CDR3, the DNA is TGCAGTGCCCTTGCCCCCATTAGCACAGATACGCAGTATTTT.

This clonotype was counted many times. The chain joins TRBV7-2 to TRBJ2-7; possible D gene TRBD2, 5 bases. V gave up 5 bases and J gave up 5 bases, with 16 bases separating them. The germline V gene encodes CDR1 SGHTA and CDR2 FQGNSA. The CDR3 spans 14 residues. The CDR3 sequence is CASSTPALGNEQYV. CDR3 nucleotide sequence: TGTGCCAGCAGCACCCCGGCCCTCGGGAACGAGCAGTACGTC.

Written as DNA, the CDR3 is TGTGCCACCAGTGACCCGGGACTAGCGGGATACAATGAGCAGTTCTTC. As protein: CATSDPGLAGYNEQFF. The chain couples TRBV24-1 to TRBJ2-1; 13 bases agree with TRBD2. Germline CDR1 reads KGHDR; CDR2 reads SFDVKD. With V trimmed by 4 bases and J by 4 bases, 3 bases remained unmatched. The CDR3 covers 16 residues.

The V and J genes are TRBV10-1 and TRBJ2-3, with D unresolved. Germline V gene data show CDR1 as WNHNN and CDR2 as SYGVQD (reference sequence). The CDR3 runs 13 residues. The V and J ends lost 3 bases and 11 bases respectively, with 15 bases between them. The CDR3 protein is CASSDSSQAGQYF. As DNA, the CDR3 is TGCGCCAGCAGTGATTCTTCCCAGGCAGGGCAGTATTTT.

This clonotype was seen a few times. The junction departs from germline at one end; a sequencing error may be responsible. The CDR3 nucleotides are TGTGCCAGCAGTCAACGGACAGTCTCCTTC. Its protein is CASSQRTVSF. This sequence joins TRBV28 and TRBJ2-7; tentatively, D is TRBD1 (6 bases). The CDR3 totals 10 residues. Germline CDR1 is MDHEN and CDR2 is SYDVKM.

Ten or more counts support this clonotype. The chain links TRBV7-2 to TRBJ2-7, with 8 bases fitting TRBD1. Germline loops: CDR1 SGHTA, CDR2 FQGNSA. Trimming removed 6 bases from V and 0 bases from J; junction bases left unmatched: 4. The CDR3 has 14 amino acids. This CDR3 reads CASRAGTGSYEQYF. DNA for the CDR3: TGTGCCAGCAGAGCCGGGACAGGCTCCTACGAGCAGTACTTC.

The J gene is TRBJ2-7, the V gene TRBV29-1, with TRBD2 as a possible D gene (5 bases). Deletions cut 6 bases from V and 6 bases from J, with 12 bases between. The CDR3 contains 11 residues. Germline lookup yields CDR1 SQVTM and CDR2 ANQGSEA. The CDR3 DNA reads TGCAGCGTAAGGGATGCGGGCGAGCAGTACTTC. Its translation is CSVRDAGEQYF.

Remarks on this clonotype: Mismatch with germline at one junction end may stem from a read error. This sequence joins TRBV6-4 and TRBJ2-3; TRBD2 matches at 12 bases. CDR1 and CDR2 (germline): MRHNA, SNTAGT. This CDR3 contains 16 residues. The CDR3 nucleotides are TGTACCAGCAGTGCCGGGACTAGCGGGTACCCAGATACGCAGTATTTT. It specifies CTSSAGTSGYPDTQYF.

Of note for this clonotype: One junction end disagrees with the germline gene, perhaps due to a read error. V and J are TRBV10-3 and TRBJ2-2, with D possibly being TRBD2 (5 bases). CDR3 length: 16 amino acids. CDR1 and CDR2 from the germline V gene are ENHRY and SYGVKD. The CDR3 sequence: CAISGRQNANTGKLFF. The DNA of the CDR3 is TGTGCCATCAGTGGCCGCCAGAACGCGAACACCGGGAAGCTGTTTTTT.

The chain employs TRBV5-6 and TRBJ2-5, with D possibly TRBD1 on 6 matching bases. Germline V gene data show CDR1 as SGHDT and CDR2 as YYEEEE. This CDR3 is 11 amino acids long. V lost 4 bases and J 9 bases, leaving 10 bases between the germline ends. The CDR3 nucleotides read TGTGCCAGCAGCCCCTACAGGGCCCAGTACTTC. Its translation: CASSPYRAQYF.

This clonotype was counted between two and nine times. This chain links TRBV12-3 or TRBV12-4 with TRBJ1-4, with a possible D match to TRBD1 (5 bases). This CDR3 has 15 amino acids. Trimming left V 3 bases short and J 0 bases short, with 8 bases between. The CDR3 DNA is TGTGCCAGCAGTTTCGGGACCCCAACTAATGAAAAACTGTTTTTT. Protein sequence: CASSFGTPTNEKLFF.